A selection of T cell receptor beta chains follows, all from one sample in a study of T cell responses to AZD1222 COVID-19 vaccine. Produced via immunoSEQ multiplex PCR; TCRdb's table is partial and in-frame only. The sample gives approximately 150,000 clones, under 95% of which show up once; roughly 4.4% is in the top ten. The specimen comprised peripheral blood, sampled on day 0 of MenACWY control vaccination. The source of these receptors is an adult in good health. CDR3s leave out the opening cysteine and the closing phenylalanine or tryptophan.

cdr3_aa: ASSLFLQGARNTEAF; j_call: TRBJ1-1; v_call: TRBV7-2
cdr3_aa: ASSLFLGSGYT; j_call: TRBJ1-2; v_call: TRBV27
cdr3_aa: SVIFSGGGETQY; j_call: TRBJ2-5; v_call: TRBV29-1
cdr3_aa: ASSYNEQF; j_call: TRBJ2-1; v_call: TRBV18
cdr3_aa: ASIWGTGNEQF; j_call: TRBJ2-1; v_call: TRBV6-5
cdr3_aa: ASSQLLNTEAF; j_call: TRBJ1-1; v_call: TRBV3-1/TRBV3-2
cdr3_aa: ASSLTAGGSYNEQF; j_call: TRBJ2-1; v_call: TRBV7-9
cdr3_aa: ASSQDASGSGNTIY; j_call: TRBJ1-3; v_call: TRBV4-3
cdr3_aa: AWTQGLGSYEQY; j_call: TRBJ2-7; v_call: TRBV30
cdr3_aa: ASSLSSAGADTQY; j_call: TRBJ2-3; v_call: TRBV7-2
cdr3_aa: ASSHEQGVYTEAF; j_call: TRBJ1-1; v_call: TRBV14
cdr3_aa: ASSPGIFEAF; j_call: TRBJ1-1; v_call: TRBV16
cdr3_aa: ASSGTQASYEQY; j_call: TRBJ2-7; v_call: TRBV11-2
cdr3_aa: ASSDETGYNQPQH; j_call: TRBJ1-5; v_call: TRBV28
cdr3_aa: SVVWGSGNTEAF; j_call: TRBJ1-1; v_call: TRBV29-1
cdr3_aa: ASSPRSGHNNSPLH; j_call: TRBJ1-6; v_call: TRBV9
cdr3_aa: ASSQDFTDYGYT; j_call: TRBJ1-2; v_call: TRBV4-2
cdr3_aa: ASSKGLAVMNTGELF; j_call: TRBJ2-2; v_call: TRBV19
cdr3_aa: SVDWGSGTEAF; j_call: TRBJ1-1; v_call: TRBV29-1